One and the same sample provided the 28 T cell receptor beta chains below, sequenced in a study of T-cell reconstitution after alpha-beta-depleted transplantation in children. During its preparation, the TCRbeta library received unique molecular identifiers. TCRdb recomputed calls from the PCR reads with MiXCR, one row per CDR3 protein. Seen here are about 500,000 distinct CDR3 sequences, approximately 29% observed once, and the top ten hold approximately 2.3%. This specimen consisted of PBMCs from the stem cell graft donor, obtained from the stem cell graft. These receptors were obtained from a human donor who donated a stem cell graft to a child with aplastic anemia.

This clonotype was counted many times. The chain combines TRBV29-1 with TRBJ2-2; 7 bases match TRBD1. Germline V gene data show CDR1 as SQVTM and CDR2 as ANQGSEA. V shed 7 bases, J shed 6 bases, and the junction held 8 bases outside the gene matches. The CDR3 covers 13 residues. CDR3 sequence reads: CSANRGTSGELFF. Here the CDR3 DNA reads TGCAGCGCAAACAGGGGCACATCCGGGGAGCTGTTTTTT.

The chain has TRBV29-1 and TRBJ2-2, with D perhaps being TRBD1 or TRBD2 (5 bases each). The CDR3 consists of 15 residues. Germline loops: CDR1 SQVTM, CDR2 ANQGSEA. V shed 4 bases and J shed 0 bases, with 12 bases lying between them. CDR3 bases: TGCAGCGTTGTTCGTCGGGGCACGAACACCGGGGAGCTGTTTTTT. It is translated as CSVVRRGTNTGELFF.

The chain joins TRBV6-2 or TRBV6-3 to TRBJ1-1; D perhaps matches TRBD1 (5 bases). The germline V gene encodes CDR1 MNHEY and CDR2 SVGEGT. The CDR3 extends over 12 amino acids. Trimming pared 2 bases from V and 6 bases from J, leaving 7 bases between. The CDR3 protein is CASSYMTAEAFF. CDR3 nucleotide sequence: TGTGCCAGCAGTTACATGACAGCTGAAGCTTTCTTT.

This clonotype has more than one count but fewer than ten. This chain joins TRBV20-1 and TRBJ1-4, with D uncertain. V gave up 6 bases and J gave up 5 bases, with 16 bases separating them. CDR1 and CDR2 (germline): DFQATT, SNEGSKA (reference sequence). The CDR3 sequence is 14 residues long. CDR3 loop: CSALLGGGNEKLFF. The CDR3 DNA is TGCAGTGCCCTCCTTGGTGGCGGGAATGAAAAACTGTTTTTT.

V and J are TRBV9 and TRBJ2-2; possible D gene TRBD1, 6 bases. The CDR3 consists of 16 residues. Germline CDR1 is SGDLS and CDR2 is YYNGEE. V lost 0 bases, J lost 0 bases, and 9 bases lay in between. The CDR3 DNA is TGTGCCAGCAGCGTAGATAAGGGGGCGAACACCGGGGAGCTGTTTTTT. Encoded protein: CASSVDKGANTGELFF.

This chain joins TRBV6-2 or TRBV6-3 and TRBJ2-2; D gene uncertain. The germline gives CDR1 MNHEY, CDR2 SVGEGT. Trimming left V 5 bases short and J 2 bases short, with 12 bases between. The CDR3 is made up of 15 amino acids. The CDR3 DNA follows: TGTGCCAGCAGTCCGAGTGGGGTTAACACCGGGGAGCTGTTTTTT. Residues: CASSPSGVNTGELFF.

The genes are TRBV6-1 and TRBJ2-6; 7 bases are a match to TRBD1. The germline V gene has CDR1 MNHNS and CDR2 SASEGT. The J segment lost 0 bases and the V segment lost 5 bases, leaving 10 bases of the junction unmatched. CDR3 length: 18 residues. CDR3 bases: TGTGCCAGCAGTCGCCCCTCGGGACAGCACTCTGGGGCCAACGTCCTGACTTTC. Translating it yields CASSRPSGQHSGANVLTF.

This clonotype was counted a few times. This sequence joins TRBV7-2 and TRBJ2-2; D is perhaps TRBD1 (6 bases). The germline gives CDR1 SGHTA, CDR2 FQGNSA. The CDR3 runs to 16 residues. Trimming cost V 5 bases and J 1 base, with 14 bases left between them. CDR3 DNA sequence: TGTGCCAGCAGCCCCGACAGGATGAGGAACACCGGGGAGCTGTTTTTT. This codes for CASSPDRMRNTGELFF.

CDR3 protein: CASRSDGSNYGYTF. CDR3 in DNA: TGTGCCAGCAGATCGGACGGAAGCAACTATGGCTACACCTTC. V is TRBV7-9 and J is TRBJ1-2; D unclear. The germline CDR1 and CDR2 sequences are SEHNR and FQNEAQ (reference sequence). The ends were cut back, 6 bases at V and 2 bases at J, with 13 bases in the middle. This CDR3 comprises 14 residues.

The genes are TRBV4-2 and TRBJ2-7, with D perhaps matching TRBD2 (6 bases). Between the trimmed V and J ends, which lost 0 bases and 3 bases, there was a span of 6 bases. The CDR3 is 13 residues long. Germline CDR1 is LGHNA and CDR2 is YNFKEQ. CDR3 sequence (DNA): TGTGCCAGCAGCCAAGACGGGGGCTACGAGCAGTACTTC. As protein: CASSQDGGYEQYF.

The CDR3 here is CASSYSKVYQPQHF. For the CDR3, the DNA is TGTGCCAGCAGTTACTCGAAAGTTTACCAGCCCCAGCATTTT. The V gene is TRBV6-5, the J gene TRBJ1-5, with D unresolved. V lost 0 bases and J lost 7, with 10 bases in between. Germline assignment: CDR1 MNHEY and CDR2 SVGAGI. The CDR3 runs 14 residues.

This clonotype turned up a few times. The CDR3 DNA is TGTGCCAGCCAAAAGTCCGGCTACAATGAGCAGTTCTTC. It codes for CASQKSGYNEQFF. The chain uses TRBV12-3 or TRBV12-4 and TRBJ2-1; D ambiguous. Trimming cost V 8 bases and J 3 bases, with 11 bases left between them. The CDR3 runs to 13 residues.

To note about this clonotype: Germline and junction disagree at one end, which may indicate a read error. V usage is TRBV7-8 and J usage is TRBJ2-3; 14 bases line up with TRBD2. The CDR3 has 16 amino acids. The germline V gene has CDR1 SGHVS and CDR2 FQNEAQ. The CDR3 protein is CASRAGTSGSIDTQYF. CDR3 nucleotide sequence: TGTGCCAGCAGAGCCGGGACTAGCGGGAGCATAGATACGCAGTATTTT.

This clonotype has ten or more counts. One junction end disagrees with the germline gene, perhaps due to a read error. CDR3 nucleotides: TGCAGCGTTGAAGACTCCTACAACAGTGCATTC. This sequence encodes CSVEDSYNSAF. This chain connects TRBV29-1 to TRBJ1-2; D is undetermined. Per the germline V gene, CDR1 is SQVTM and CDR2 is ANQGSEA. The CDR3 sequence is 11 residues long. The full variable domain, with the rest looked up from reference TRBV29-1 and TRBJ1-2, is SAVISQKPSRDICQRGTSLTIQCQVDSQVTMMFWYRQQPGQSLTLIATANQGSEATYESGFVIDKFPISRPNLTFSTLTVSNMSPEDSSIYLCSVEDSYNSAFGSGTRLTVV.

The chain recombines TRBV5-5 with TRBJ2-1, with 11 bases identical to TRBD2. The CDR3 length is 14 residues. J lost 3 bases, V lost 6 bases, and 2 bases had no gene match. Germline CDR1 reads SGHKS; CDR2 reads YYEKEE (reference sequence). CDR3 amino acids: CASITSGSYNEQFF. The CDR3 DNA follows: TGTGCCAGCATAACTAGCGGGAGCTACAATGAGCAGTTCTTC.

This clonotype was counted a few times. The chain carries TRBV5-1 and TRBJ2-1; 11 bases agree with TRBD2. The V gene's germline CDR1 is SGHRS and CDR2 YFSETQ. Trimming removed 4 bases from V and 12 bases from J; junction bases left unmatched: 9. The CDR3 is 14 amino acids. In DNA form, the CDR3 reads TGCGCCAGCAGCCTAACAATAGGGACTAGCGGGCAGTTCTTC. Protein sequence: CASSLTIGTSGQFF.

The V call is TRBV20-1, the J call TRBJ2-4, with D possibly TRBD2 on 6 matching bases. This CDR3 has 12 residues. From germline, CDR1 is DFQATT and CDR2 SNEGSKA (reference sequence). Deletions cut 4 bases from V and 9 bases from J, with 13 bases between. This CDR3 reads CSAITGDGIQYF. The CDR3 DNA reads TGCAGTGCTATCACGGGAGACGGCATTCAGTACTTC.

This clonotype was seen a handful of times. The CDR3 sequence is CASSPSSGSSEQYV. The CDR3 DNA reads TGTGCCAGCAGTCCTTCTAGCGGGAGTAGCGAGCAGTACGTC. The rearrangement links TRBV6-2 or TRBV6-3 to TRBJ2-7; 10 bases line up with TRBD2. The CDR3 extends over 14 amino acids. V shed 5 bases and J 6 bases; nucleotides not matched to a gene: 7. Germline V gene lookup returns CDR1 MNHEY and CDR2 SVGEGT.

The sample holds a few counts of this clonotype. The rearrangement joins TRBV7-2 to TRBJ2-7, with 9 bases identical to TRBD2. The V gene end was trimmed by 0 bases and the J gene end by 4 bases; junction bases not matched to a gene: 10. Per the germline V gene, CDR1 is SGHTA and CDR2 is FQGNSA. This CDR3 contains 17 residues. This CDR3 reads CASSLAPPASGKYEQYF. CDR3 DNA: TGTGCCAGCAGCTTAGCCCCTCCGGCTAGCGGGAAATACGAGCAGTACTTC.

The V gene is TRBV25-1, the J gene TRBJ1-4; D is unresolved. Trimming took 5 bases from V and 4 from J, leaving 11 bases between them. The CDR3 spans 14 residues. Germline V CDR1 and CDR2: MGHDK, SYGVNS. CDR3 amino acids: CASSLDTLNEKLFF. The CDR3, as DNA: TGTGCCAGCAGTCTCGATACACTTAATGAAAAACTGTTTTTT. The complete variable domain, with remaining parts taken from reference TRBV25-1 and TRBJ1-4, reads EADIYQTPRYLVIGTGKKITLECSQTMGHDKMYWYQQDPGMELHLIHYSYGVNSTEKGDLSSESTVSRIRTEHFPLTLESARPSHTSQYLCASSLDTLNEKLFFGSGTQLSVL.

The CDR3: CASGTVGNQPQHF. In DNA, the CDR3 is TGTGCTTCCGGGACGGTTGGCAATCAGCCCCAGCATTTT. J is TRBJ1-5 and V is TRBV9; possibly TRBD1 for D (5 bases). The CDR3 extends over 13 amino acids. Germline lookup yields CDR1 SGDLS and CDR2 YYNGEE.

This clonotype was found a few times. This chain uses TRBV27 with TRBJ2-1; D is uncertain. In germline, CDR1 is MNHEY, CDR2 SMNVEV (reference sequence). Trimming shortened V by 8 bases and J by 6 bases, and 14 bases separated the two germline ends. The CDR3 runs 13 residues. CDR3: CASRTGGSNEQFF. The CDR3 coding sequence is TGTGCCAGCCGGACCGGTGGTTCCAATGAGCAGTTCTTC.

This clonotype occurred a few times. This chain uses TRBV6-2 or TRBV6-3 with TRBJ2-5, with D possibly matching TRBD2 (6 bases). V lost 2 bases and J lost 0, with 19 bases in between. Germline CDR1 and CDR2: MNHEY and SVGEGT. This CDR3 has 18 residues. The CDR3 nucleotides read TGTGCCAGCAGTTACGATAGCGGAGGAAACCTGTACCAAGAGACCCAGTACTTC. Protein: CASSYDSGGNLYQETQYF.

The chain combines TRBV5-1 with TRBJ2-1; D possibly corresponds to TRBD2 (6 bases). V was pared by 1 base and J by 0 bases, with 11 bases between. The length of the CDR3 is 16 residues. CDR1 SGHRS and CDR2 YFSETQ come from the germline V gene. DNA of the CDR3: TGCGCCAGCAGCTTGACGGCGGGGAGCTCCTACAATGAGCAGTTCTTC. It is translated as CASSLTAGSSYNEQFF.

This clonotype was observed a few times. This chain connects TRBV20-1 to TRBJ2-3, with TRBD2 matching over 12 bases. The CDR3 is 16 amino acids. Per the germline V gene, CDR1 is DFQATT and CDR2 is SNEGSKA (reference sequence). With 2 bases clipped from V and 8 bases from J, the junction kept 11 bases outside the gene matches. DNA for the CDR3: TGCAGTGCTAGATTACGACTAGCGGGAGCGCTGCGTACGCAGTATTTT. Translation gives CSARLRLAGALRTQYF.

This chain links TRBV6-5 with TRBJ1-5; D possibly corresponds to TRBD1 (5 bases). Trimming removed 2 bases from V and 2 bases from J, with 13 bases in between. CDR1 MNHEY and CDR2 SVGAGI come from the germline V gene. This CDR3 region has 16 residues. The CDR3 bases are TGTGCCAGCAGTTACGGGGCCCTCGGGGGCAATCAGCCCCAGCATTTT. Protein: CASSYGALGGNQPQHF.

CDR3: CASSRTGMGPYEQYF. CDR3 sequence (DNA): TGTGCCAGCAGCCGAACAGGGATGGGGCCCTACGAGCAGTACTTC. This rearrangement joins TRBV12-3 or TRBV12-4 to TRBJ2-7; possible D gene TRBD1, 6 bases. V dropped 6 bases and J dropped 2 bases, with 17 bases sitting between them. The CDR3 contains 15 residues.

This clonotype was recorded a few times. The V call is TRBV9, the J call TRBJ2-2, with no clear D. CDR1 and CDR2 from the germline V gene are SGDLS and YYNGEE. V was pared by 0 bases and J by 2 bases, with 5 bases between. There are 14 residues in the CDR3. The CDR3 nucleotides are TGTGCCAGCAGCGTAGGCGGTAACACCGGGGAGCTGTTTTTT. This translates into CASSVGGNTGELFF.